The clone carrying this TCR beta chain was seen just once. Assay used: immunoSEQ multiplex PCR; TCRdb lists only in-frame clones, some missing. The table records roughly 390,000 clones, more than 75% of them present only once. The sample comes from a study of blood T cell repertoires in COVID-19. The wider study: Acute and convalescent COVID-19 samples came from the United States, Italy and Spain. PBMCs, B-cell-depleted T cells, or T cells were the source of the cDNA or gDNA that made up the material.

Patients at the Seattle site were enrolled during active infection and followed longitudinally. CDR1 is MDHEN and CDR2 is SYDVKM in the germline V gene. The CDR3 is made up of 15 amino acids. Trimming removed 6 bases at V and 8 bases at J, with 20 bases between. The TCR originated in a woman aged 30 to 39 with COVID-19, enrolled during active disease. This chain joins TRBV28 and TRBJ2-1; tentatively, D is TRBD1 (6 bases). The sequencing input was peripheral blood. The CDR3 is CASSSGTPGSDEQFF. In DNA, the CDR3 is TGTGCCAGCAGCTCCGGGACACCTGGCTCTGATGAGCAGTTCTTC.